This T cell receptor (beta chain) was recovered during a study of metastatic and nonmetastatic thyroid tumors. This CDR3 spans 17 amino acids. Per the germline V gene, CDR1 is KGHSH and CDR2 is LQKENI. As concerns this clone: An end of the junction differs from the germline gene, which may be a read error.

Using MiXCR, TCRdb re-called clones from the PCR reads. The sample has approximately 8,200 clones, over 20% seen once. Thyroid surgery was preceded by no treatment in any patient. The material sequenced was adjacent normal tissue. This receptor was obtained from a female donor with papillary thyroid cancer or a benign thyroid nodule (not recorded which). Some clones in this sample may be carry-over from other donors' samples. This chain links TRBV18 with TRBJ1-3, with D perhaps TRBD1 (6 bases). CDR3 region: CAISPRGPQASGNTIYF. The CDR3 DNA reads as TGTGCCATCTCACCACGGGGGCCTCAAGCTTCTGGAAACACCATATATTTT.